A single sample gave rise to the 10 T cell receptor beta chains below, sequenced in a study of shared clonotypes between healthy human individuals. Here immunoSEQ multiplex PCR was the method, and the copy in TCRdb shows in-frame clones only, minus some. This table holds some 320,000 clones, roughly 84% found once. Sequencing was carried out using memory CD8+ T cells sorted from blood. Sample subset: CD45RO+ cells pooled with CCR7-negative TemRA cells. These receptors all stem from a man aged 18 to 29 in good health.

V usage is TRBV21-1 and J usage is TRBJ1-2. TRBV21-1 is given as a pseudogene. The CDR3 sequence is 21 residues long. The CDR3 here is CASSNSEVSAFRHDPCPGYTF. DNA for the CDR3: TGTGCCAGCAGCAACTCGGAAGTTAGTGCGTTCCGTCATGATCCTTGTCCCGGCTACACCTTC.

The rearrangement joins TRBV30 to TRBJ2-7, with D perhaps being TRBD1 or TRBD2 (5 bases each). The CDR3 covers 14 residues. Germline V lookup: CDR1 GTSNPN, CDR2 SVGIG (reference sequence). Deletions cut 3 bases from V and 5 bases from J, with 17 bases between. CDR3 coding DNA: TGTGCCTGGAGCGCCGCCAGGGACGGGCACGAGCAGTACTTC. Its protein is CAWSAARDGHEQYF.

This chain joins TRBV11-2 and TRBJ2-5; 11 nucleotides line up with TRBD2. This CDR3 contains 18 residues. J gave up 4 bases and V 1 base, and 11 bases lay outside the gene matches. Germline CDR1 SGHAT, CDR2 FQNNGV. The CDR3 DNA follows: TGTGCCAGCAGCTTAGGGGTTTTAGCGGGGGGGCCTACAGAGACCCAGTACTTC. Amino acids: CASSLGVLAGGPTETQYF.

The J gene is TRBJ2-7, the V gene TRBV4-3; D perhaps matches TRBD2 (5 bases). Germline V lookup: CDR1 LGHNA, CDR2 YSLEER. V was pared by 0 bases and J by 6 bases, with 15 bases between. The CDR3 contains 15 residues. The CDR3 DNA reads TGCGCCAGCAGCCAAGATTTGGGGAGACCCCCCGAGCAGTACTTC. It is translated as CASSQDLGRPPEQYF.

The chain is built from TRBV4-1 and TRBJ2-7, with D perhaps TRBD1 (5 bases). The V and J ends lost 0 bases and 0 bases respectively, with 6 bases between them. This CDR3 region has 14 residues. Per germline, CDR1 MGHRA and CDR2 YSYEKL. CDR3 protein: CASSQEQVSYEQYF. CDR3 sequence (DNA): TGCGCCAGCAGCCAAGAACAGGTCTCCTACGAGCAGTACTTC.

This rearrangement joins TRBV10-3 to TRBJ2-3, with D tentatively TRBD2 (6 bases). This CDR3 has 14 amino acids. V lost 3 bases and J lost 4, with 11 bases in between. Germline V gene data show CDR1 as ENHRY and CDR2 as SYGVKD. CDR3 loop: CAISEEGRSDTQYF. DNA of the CDR3: TGTGCCATCAGTGAAGAGGGGAGGTCAGATACGCAGTATTTT.

This chain joins TRBV5-1 and TRBJ2-7; TRBD2 matches 8 bases. The J segment lost 2 bases and the V segment lost 0 bases, leaving 7 bases of the junction unmatched. CDR1 and CDR2 (germline): SGHRS, YFSETQ. CDR3 length equals 16 residues. The chain's CDR3 is CASSLGLGSGTYEQYF. CDR3 DNA sequence: TGCGCCAGCAGCTTGGGGTTGGGTAGCGGGACCTACGAGCAGTACTTC.

This chain joins TRBV27 and TRBJ1-4; D may be TRBD1 (5 bases). V lost 4 bases and J lost 6, with 12 bases in between. CDR1 and CDR2 from the germline V gene are MNHEY and SMNVEV (reference sequence). The CDR3 loop spans 14 amino acids. The CDR3 is CASSSGGGDEKLFF. CDR3 DNA: TGTGCCAGCAGTTCGGGGGGAGGCGATGAAAAACTGTTTTTT. Full variable domain (outside the CDR3, taken from reference TRBV27 and TRBJ1-4): EAQVTQNPRYLITVTGKKLTVTCSQNMNHEYMSWYRQDPGLGLRQIYYSMNVEVTDKGDVPEGYKVSRKEKRNFPLILESPSPNQTSLYFCASSSGGGDEKLFFGSGTQLSVL.

This rearrangement joins TRBV30 to TRBJ2-3; D possibly corresponds to TRBD2 (6 bases). V lost 3 bases, J lost 5 bases, and 9 bases lay in between. The CDR3 extends over 12 amino acids. In germline, CDR1 is GTSNPN, CDR2 SVGIG (reference sequence). CDR3 sequence reads: CAWRRDVDTQYF. CDR3 in DNA: TGTGCCTGGAGGCGGGACGTAGATACGCAGTATTTT.

This chain connects TRBV11-2 to TRBJ2-7; 7 bases are a match to TRBD2. Trimming cost V 5 bases and J 3 bases; bases outside gene matches: 7. Germline CDR1 is SGHAT and CDR2 is FQNNGV. The CDR3 runs to 14 residues. In nucleotides, the CDR3 is TGTGCCAGCAGCCCTGGACTAGTCTACTACGAGCAGTACTTC. Its translation is CASSPGLVYYEQYF. Supplemented by reference TRBV11-2 and TRBJ2-7, the full variable domain reads EAGVAQSPRYKIIEKRQSVAFWCNPISGHATLYWYQQILGQGPKLLIQFQNNGVVDDSQLPKDRFSAERLKGVDSTLKIQPAKLEDSAVYLCASSPGLVYYEQYFGPGTRLTVT.